One sample yielded the 15 T cell receptor beta chains listed below, sequenced in a study of T cell clonality in common variable immunodeficiency. Clones were sequenced by immunoSEQ multiplex PCR, and TCRdb holds only the in-frame ones, with some missing. This repertoire holds 50,000 or so clones, and none appear only once. Sequenced: peripheral blood mononuclear cells. The receptors here all came from a person aged 18 to 70 in good health.

This clone has more than one count but fewer than ten. At one end the junction does not follow the germline gene, possibly because of a read error. The read terminates 3 residues before the CDR3 end, so the remaining end is supplied by the germline J gene. The rearrangement uses TRBV7-2 and TRBJ2-1, with 8 bases that match TRBD2. The CDR3 runs 15 residues. The V gene's germline CDR1 is SGHTA and CDR2 FQGNSA. CDR3 DNA, as far as it was read: TGTGCCAGCAACTTAGCTACGGGGGGGGACAATGAG. This gives the protein CASNLATGGDNE. The entire CDR3 protein reads CASNLATGGDNEQFF.

This clone was found many times. The read is 3 residues too short to cover the CDR3 end, so that end is filled in from the germline J gene. V is TRBV30 and J is TRBJ2-7; D perhaps matches TRBD1 (5 bases). Germline assignment: CDR1 GTSNPN and CDR2 SVGIG (reference sequence). The germline V and J ends were trimmed by 2 bases and 2 bases, with 7 bases remaining between them. This CDR3 has 12 residues. This chain's CDR3 is CAWSIQAYEQYF. The CDR3 DNA, read in part, is TGTGCCTGGAGTATACAGGCCTACGAG.

This clone was detected ten times or more. The CDR3 end falls 3 residues outside the read, so it is completed with the germline J gene. The chain couples TRBV2 to TRBJ1-2; possible D gene TRBD1, 5 bases. This CDR3 is 14 amino acids long. The germline CDR1 and CDR2 sequences are SNHLY and FYNNEI. The CDR3 sequence is CASSEGRGDGGYTF. CDR3 DNA (partial): TGTGCCAGCAGTGAAGGCCGGGGGGACGGGGGC.

The table lists this clone with many counts. The read halts 3 residues ahead of the CDR3 end, with the missing end drawn from the germline J gene. This rearrangement joins TRBV5-8 to TRBJ2-2; D is possibly TRBD2 (5 bases). Germline V lookup: CDR1 SGHTS, CDR2 YDEGEE. V was clipped by 0 bases and J by 0 bases, with 6 bases between them. The CDR3 runs to 15 residues. CDR3 DNA, as far as it was read: TGTGCCAGCAGCTTGGCACTAGCGAACACCGGGGAG. Translating it yields CASSLALANTGE. The CDR3 as a whole reads CASSLALANTGELFF.

This clone was seen many times. Coverage ceases 3 residues before the CDR3 finishes, and the germline J gene fills in the end. This chain links TRBV19 with TRBJ1-2, with 9 positions matching TRBD1. The CDR3 totals 14 residues. V trimming: 2 bases; J trimming: 7 bases; junction bases outside the gene matches: 5. Per the germline V gene, CDR1 is LNHDA and CDR2 is SQIVND (reference sequence). This CDR3 is CASSITGGASGYTF. The DNA read from the CDR3 is TGTGCCAGTAGTATAACAGGGGGCGCCTCTGGC.

In its sample, this clone was seen many times. The sequence runs out 3 residues before the end of the CDR3; the remainder is reconstructed from the germline J gene. The chain employs TRBV29-1 and TRBJ2-3, with 11 bases identical to TRBD2. Germline values: CDR1 SQVTM, CDR2 ANQGSEA. V was clipped by 7 bases and J by 6 bases; unmatched bases: 6. The CDR3 extends over 13 amino acids. Partial CDR3 DNA: TGCAGCGCCGGACTAGCGGGTGAGGATACG. It encodes CSAGLAGEDT. The whole CDR3 sequence is CSAGLAGEDTQYF.

In its sample, this clone was seen many times. The CDR3 end falls 3 residues outside the read, so it is completed with the germline J gene. V usage is TRBV12-3 or TRBV12-4 and J usage is TRBJ2-5, with a tentative D call TRBD1 (6 bases). This CDR3 region has 15 residues. Trimming took 6 bases from V and 5 from J, leaving 19 bases between them. The DNA read from the CDR3 is TGTGCCAGCAGCACAACTTACGACAGGTGGGAGACC. Translation: CASSTTYDRWET. The whole CDR3 region reads CASSTTYDRWETQYF.

Many counts were recorded for this clone. Coverage ceases 3 residues before the CDR3 finishes, and the germline J gene fills in the end. The rearrangement joins TRBV19 to TRBJ1-6; TRBD1 might be the D (5 bases). CDR1 is LNHDA, CDR2 SQIVND, per germline (reference sequence). The germline V and J ends were trimmed by 3 bases and 8 bases, with 11 bases remaining between them. CDR3 length: 14 residues. Incomplete CDR3 DNA: TGTGCCAGTAGTATGCAGGGAGTGGATTCACCC. Amino acid sequence: CASSMQGVDSP. The CDR3 reads in full as CASSMQGVDSPLHF.

This clone was found many times. The observed sequence ends 3 residues before the CDR3 terminus, with the missing tail filled in from the germline J gene. The genes are TRBV19 and TRBJ2-3, with 9 bases fitting TRBD1. This CDR3 contains 14 residues. The V and J ends lost 6 bases and 5 bases, in that order; junction bases with no gene match: 6. Germline V gene lookup returns CDR1 LNHDA and CDR2 SQIVND (reference sequence). This CDR3 reads CASRGGQGVDTQYF. The covered CDR3 bases are TGTGCCAGTAGGGGGGGACAGGGTGTAGATACG.

This clone was seen a few times. The sequenced fragment ends 3 residues before the CDR3 boundary, so the rest is inferred from the germline J gene. The rearrangement joins TRBV18 to TRBJ1-2; tentative D call: TRBD1 (5 bases). There are 16 residues in the CDR3. In germline, CDR1 is KGHSH, CDR2 LQKENI. CDR3 amino acids: CASSPRTSGGVNTYTF. The sequenced CDR3 bases are TGTGCCAGCTCACCGAGGACTAGCGGGGGTGTGAATACC.

Ten or more counts support this clone. The read halts 3 residues ahead of the CDR3 end, with the missing end drawn from the germline J gene. The chain links TRBV13 to TRBJ2-6; D is undetermined. The germline V gene has CDR1 PRHDT and CDR2 FYEKMQ (reference sequence). The length of the CDR3 is 14 residues. Trimming removed 4 bases at V and 0 bases at J, with 4 bases between. This CDR3 is CASSSYSGANVLTF. The sequenced CDR3 bases are TGTGCCAGCAGCTCCTACTCTGGGGCCAACGTC.

This clone appeared many times. The read comes to an end 3 residues before the CDR3 does, leaving the germline J gene to fill in the end. J is TRBJ2-3 and V is TRBV19; D not resolved. V was clipped by 1 base and J by 4 bases, with 6 bases between them. Germline CDR1 reads LNHDA; CDR2 reads SQIVND (reference sequence). CDR3 size: 13 residues. The chain's CDR3 is CASSIAVADTQYF. CDR3 bases read: TGTGCCAGTAGTATAGCGGTTGCAGATACG. Full variable domain (remainder filled in from reference TRBV19 and TRBJ2-3): DGGITQSPKYLFRKEGQNVTLSCEQNLNHDAMYWYRQDPGQGLRLIYYSQIVNDFQKGDIAEGYSVSREKKESFPLTVTSAQKNPTAFYLCASSIAVADTQYFGPGTRLTVL.

This clone was counted between two and nine times. A far larger clone is a single base away, which makes a read error likely. The read comes to an end 3 residues before the CDR3 does, leaving the germline J gene to fill in the end. The gene calls are TRBV30 and TRBJ2-3; D might be TRBD1 (5 bases). The germline V and J ends were trimmed by 4 bases and 6 bases, with 14 bases remaining between them. Per germline, CDR1 GTSNPN and CDR2 SVGIG (reference sequence). The CDR3 runs to 13 residues. CDR3 bases read: TGTGCCTGGACGATGCCCCCAGGGGATACG. This translates into CAWTMPPGDT. The whole CDR3 region reads CAWTMPPGDTQYF.

This clone showed up many times. From the germline J gene comes the end of the CDR3, since the read stops 3 residues before it. This rearrangement joins TRBV30 to TRBJ1-5; no definite D call. V lost 3 bases and J 0 bases, leaving 9 bases between the germline ends. This CDR3 has 14 amino acids. In germline, CDR1 is GTSNPN, CDR2 SVGIG (reference sequence). CDR3 bases read: TGTGCCTGGAGCAGCGGGGTTAGCAATCAGCCC. Translating it yields CAWSSGVSNQP. The whole CDR3 is CAWSSGVSNQPQHF.

This clone was observed at least ten times. The CDR3 is cut off 3 residues early in the read; its end comes from the germline J gene. The V gene is TRBV29-1, the J gene TRBJ2-3, with TRBD1 matching over 9 bases. CDR1 and CDR2 from the germline V gene are SQVTM and ANQGSEA. This CDR3 has 15 amino acids. CDR3 amino acids: CSVVFWDRVKETQYF. Partial CDR3 DNA: TGCAGCGTTGTGTTCTGGGACAGGGTAAAGGAGACG.